Shown below are 25 T cell receptor beta chains from a single sample sequenced in a study of blood T cell repertoires in COVID-19. The data were produced by immunoSEQ multiplex PCR, yet TCRdb's version contains in-frame clones alone and is incomplete. The table shows 200,000 to 250,000 clones, with 85% to 90% occurring only once. Specimen: peripheral blood. The receptors come from a man aged 25-45 years with COVID-19, enrolled during active disease.

The genes are TRBV9 and TRBJ2-7; a weak D match, TRBD2 (5 bases). Germline CDR1 reads SGDLS; CDR2 reads YYNGEE. This CDR3 is built from 15 residues. V lost 2 bases, J lost 1 base, and 13 bases lay in between. CDR3 nucleotides: TGTGCCAGCAGCGTTCACGGGGTTGGGTCCTACGAGCAGTACTTC. Translation gives CASSVHGVGSYEQYF.

V is TRBV30 and J is TRBJ1-1; D gene ambiguous. Germline assignment: CDR1 GTSNPN and CDR2 SVGIG (reference sequence). The germline V and J ends were trimmed by 5 bases and 6 bases, with 10 bases remaining between them. The CDR3 covers 11 residues. This CDR3 is CAWAGKAEAFF. CDR3 in DNA: TGTGCCTGGGCGGGTAAAGCTGAAGCTTTCTTT.

The chain recombines TRBV9 with TRBJ2-2; no reliable D call. This CDR3 has 15 residues. Trimming took 4 bases from V and 2 from J, leaving 12 bases between them. CDR1 SGDLS and CDR2 YYNGEE come from the germline V gene. CDR3 in DNA: TGTGCCAGCAGCCCCCCGACTGTAAACACCGGGGAGCTGTTTTTT. Translation gives CASSPPTVNTGELFF.

CDR3 protein: CASSKGTGGIGNTEAFF. The CDR3 bases are TGTGCCAGCAGTAAGGGTACAGGGGGCATAGGGAACACTGAAGCTTTCTTT. The chain carries TRBV14 and TRBJ1-1; the match to TRBD1 covers 9 bases. Germline values: CDR1 SGHDN, CDR2 FVKESK. CDR3 size: 17 residues. The V gene end was trimmed by 6 bases and the J gene end by 1 base; junction bases not matched to a gene: 12. The variable domain in full, with the rest retrieved from reference TRBV14 and TRBJ1-1, is EAGVTQFPSHSVIEKGQTVTLRCDPISGHDNLYWYRRVMGKEIKFLLHFVKESKQDESGMPNNRFLAERTGGTYSTLKVQPAELEDSGVYFCASSKGTGGIGNTEAFFGQGTRLTVV.

The rearrangement links TRBV10-3 to TRBJ2-7; D remains unclear. CDR1 ENHRY and CDR2 SYGVKD come from the germline V gene. This CDR3 has 13 residues. Trimming pared 3 bases from V and 6 bases from J, leaving 12 bases between. CDR3 in DNA: TGTGCCATCAGTGATCTGAGATTCTCCGAGCAGTACTTC. This translates into CAISDLRFSEQYF.

The table lists this clone with a count of one. The chain employs TRBV7-3 and TRBJ2-7, with a tentative D call TRBD2 (5 bases). CDR1 is SGHTA, CDR2 FQGTGA, per germline. This CDR3 has 15 amino acids. V gave up 0 bases and J gave up 2 bases, with 11 bases separating them. The CDR3 reads CASSLTFEGTYEQYF. The DNA of the CDR3 is TGTGCCAGCAGCTTAACGTTTGAGGGAACCTACGAGCAGTACTTC.

The gene calls are TRBV4-1 and TRBJ1-2, with a weak D call TRBD1 (5 bases). V lost 0 bases to trimming and J lost 3 bases, with 8 bases between them. The CDR3 spans 14 residues. The germline gives CDR1 MGHRA, CDR2 YSYEKL. The CDR3 nucleotides are TGCGCCAGCAGCCAAGACTGGGGGGACTATGGCTACACCTTC. Amino acids: CASSQDWGDYGYTF.

This clone appeared a few times. This chain uses TRBV19 with TRBJ1-5; the D is unclear. Germline V gene lookup returns CDR1 LNHDA and CDR2 SQIVND (reference sequence). This CDR3 contains 15 residues. Trimming removed 5 bases at V and 1 base at J, with 12 bases between. CDR3 bases: TGTGCCAGTAGTTTGGCGAGGATCAGCAATCAGCCCCAGCATTTT. It specifies CASSLARISNQPQHF. Full variable domain (missing parts from reference TRBV19 and TRBJ1-5): DGGITQSPKYLFRKEGQNVTLSCEQNLNHDAMYWYRQDPGQGLRLIYYSQIVNDFQKGDIAEGYSVSREKKESFPLTVTSAQKNPTAFYLCASSLARISNQPQHFGDGTRLSIL.

The chain couples TRBV10-2 to TRBJ2-7, with 11 bases aligning to TRBD2. Germline trimming cut 10 bases from V and 5 bases from J; bases unmatched to any gene: 7. There are 13 residues in the CDR3. Germline-derived CDR1 and CDR2 are WSHSY and SAAADI. This chain's CDR3 is CATRVAGGHEQYF. Here the CDR3 DNA reads TGCGCCACCAGGGTAGCGGGGGGGCACGAGCAGTACTTC.

This clone was recorded once. The gene calls are TRBV5-5 and TRBJ2-1; D is unclear. Germline values: CDR1 SGHKS, CDR2 YYEKEE (reference sequence). V was cut by 0 bases and J by 0 bases, with 10 bases left in between. This CDR3 contains 16 residues. The CDR3 DNA sequence: TGTGCCAGCAGCTTGGGTTACGCGAGCTCCTACAATGAGCAGTTCTTC. It yields the protein CASSLGYASSYNEQFF.

The rearrangement links TRBV5-1 to TRBJ1-2; D may be TRBD1 (6 bases). The germline V and J ends were trimmed by 2 bases and 7 bases, with 18 bases remaining between them. Germline-derived CDR1 and CDR2 are SGHRS and YFSETQ. The CDR3 loop spans 15 amino acids. The CDR3 loop is CASSFSDSTIGGYTF. The CDR3 DNA reads TGCGCCAGCAGCTTTTCGGACAGTACTATAGGTGGCTACACCTTC.

The genes are TRBV2 and TRBJ2-1; a possible D gene is TRBD1 (6 bases). V lost 9 bases to trimming and J lost 4 bases, with 16 bases between them. The germline gives CDR1 SNHLY, CDR2 FYNNEI. CDR3 length: 14 amino acids. CDR3 amino acids: CASRQEEPYNEQFF. The CDR3 nucleotides are TGTGCCAGTAGACAGGAAGAACCTTACAATGAGCAGTTCTTC. Full variable domain (missing parts from reference TRBV2 and TRBJ2-1): EPEVTQTPSHQVTQMGQEVILRCVPISNHLYFYWYRQILGQKVEFLVSFYNNEISEKSEIFDDQFSVERPDGSNFTLKIRSTKLEDSAMYFCASRQEEPYNEQFFGPGTRLTVL.

The gene calls are TRBV5-6 and TRBJ1-2; D is undetermined. V lost 4 bases and J lost 3, with 13 bases in between. The CDR3 is 14 amino acids. Germline CDR1 reads SGHDT; CDR2 reads YYEEEE. Here the CDR3 DNA reads TGTGCCAGCAGCCCTACTAACGTTGACTATGGCTACACCTTC. Protein: CASSPTNVDYGYTF.

The chain couples TRBV18 to TRBJ1-5; D unresolved. Germline lookup yields CDR1 KGHSH and CDR2 LQKENI. CDR3 length equals 15 residues. Deletions cut 2 bases from V and 2 bases from J, with 10 bases between. This CDR3 is CASSPEGQGNQPQHF. DNA for the CDR3: TGTGCCAGCTCACCAGAGGGTCAGGGCAATCAGCCCCAGCATTTT.

This clone was picked up one time. The DNA of the CDR3 is TGTGCCAGCAGCTTCGGGAAAGCCTACGAGCAGTACTTC. Amino acid sequence: CASSFGKAYEQYF. The chain employs TRBV5-4 and TRBJ2-7; possible D gene TRBD2, 5 bases. The CDR3 spans 13 residues. Germline V gene sequence: CDR1 SGHNT, CDR2 YYREEE (reference sequence). Trimming stripped 2 bases from V and 2 bases from J, with 8 bases between.

The V and J genes are TRBV19 and TRBJ1-1, with 9 positions matching TRBD1. Germline CDR1 reads LNHDA; CDR2 reads SQIVND (reference sequence). V shed 7 bases and J 1 base; nucleotides not matched to a gene: 13. The CDR3 has 17 residues. This chain's CDR3 is CASIMRQPGQGNTEAFF. CDR3 nucleotides: TGTGCCAGTATCATGAGGCAGCCGGGACAGGGGAACACTGAAGCTTTCTTT.

This clone was recorded a few times. The rearrangement links TRBV2 to TRBJ1-2; unclear D gene. This CDR3 is 14 amino acids long. The V gene lost 8 bases and the J gene lost 0 bases, with 13 bases spanning the gap. Looked up from germline, CDR1 is SNHLY and CDR2 is FYNNEI. Here the CDR3 DNA reads TGTGCCAGCTTTCGCGACGGGACTAACTATGGCTACACCTTC. Encoded protein: CASFRDGTNYGYTF.

A word on this clone: Other nucleotide sequences from this sample produce the same CDR3. The chain couples TRBV30 to TRBJ1-2; D perhaps matches TRBD1 (5 bases). V was cut by 2 bases and J by 3 bases, with 10 bases left in between. Germline CDR1 and CDR2: GTSNPN and SVGIG (reference sequence). This CDR3 has 13 amino acids. The CDR3 protein is CAWSRGEDYGYTF. CDR3 nucleotide sequence: TGTGCCTGGAGTCGAGGGGAGGACTATGGCTACACCTTC. Full variable domain (rest looked up from reference TRBV30 and TRBJ1-2): SQTIHQWPATLVQPVGSPLSLECTVEGTSNPNLYWYRQAAGRGLQLLFYSVGIGQISSEVPQNLSASRPQDRQFILSSKKLLLSDSGFYLCAWSRGEDYGYTFGSGTRLTVV.

The gene calls are TRBV7-9 and TRBJ1-3; D gene uncertain. Germline V gives CDR1 SEHNR, CDR2 FQNEAQ (reference sequence). The CDR3 covers 16 residues. Trimming cost V 5 bases and J 8 bases, with 22 bases left between them. As DNA, the CDR3 is TGTGCCAGCAGCAGTTGGGCAGGCGGGTATCTTGACACCATATATTTT. Translation gives CASSSWAGGYLDTIYF.

This sequence joins TRBV4-3 and TRBJ2-1; 11 nucleotides line up with TRBD2. Losses at the gene ends were 1 base for V and 7 bases for J; bases not matched to a gene: 6. Germline V lookup: CDR1 LGHNA, CDR2 YSLEER. The CDR3 is 16 residues long. The CDR3, as DNA: TGCGCCAGCAGCCAAGTCGCTAGCGGGAGGAATAATGAGCAGTTCTTC. Translating gives CASSQVASGRNNEQFF.

This rearrangement joins TRBV12-5 to TRBJ1-2; possibly TRBD1 for D (6 bases). CDR1 is LGHNT, CDR2 FRNRAP, per germline. Trimming took off 0 bases at V and 4 bases at J, with 9 bases between the two ends. The CDR3 contains 14 residues. CDR3 nucleotide sequence: TGTGCTAGTGGTTTGGTAAGGACAGTCTATGGCTACACCTTC. Protein sequence: CASGLVRTVYGYTF. The full variable domain, its missing parts supplied by reference TRBV12-5 and TRBJ1-2, is DARVTQTPRHKVTEMGQEVTMRCQPILGHNTVFWYRQTMMQGLELLAYFRNRAPLDDSGMPKDRFSAEMPDATLATLKIQPSEPRDSAVYFCASGLVRTVYGYTFGSGTRLTVV.

The chain recombines TRBV6-1 with TRBJ1-2; D may be TRBD1 (5 bases). V gave up 4 bases and J gave up 8 bases, with 26 bases separating them. Germline CDR1 and CDR2: MNHNS and SASEGT. The CDR3 totals 17 residues. CDR3 sequence reads: CASSVLQADFGMRGYTF. CDR3 DNA: TGTGCCAGCAGTGTCCTACAGGCCGATTTCGGAATGCGGGGCTACACCTTC.

This chain uses TRBV7-9 with TRBJ1-1; no clear D gene. From germline, CDR1 is SEHNR and CDR2 FQNEAQ (reference sequence). CDR3 length: 15 amino acids. V lost 3 bases to trimming and J lost 3 bases, with 14 bases between them. The CDR3 sequence is CASSFGGSVDTEAFF. In DNA form, the CDR3 reads TGTGCCAGCAGCTTCGGAGGATCCGTGGACACTGAAGCTTTCTTT.

V and J are TRBV11-2 and TRBJ2-1; 12 nucleotides agree with TRBD2. Trimming at V came to 5 bases and at J to 5 bases, leaving 10 bases not matched to a gene. Germline CDR1 SGHAT, CDR2 FQNNGV. The CDR3 length is 17 residues. DNA for the CDR3: TGTGCCAGCAGCATCCGGGTGGCTAGCGGGAGGGACAATGAGCAGTTCTTC. Its translation is CASSIRVASGRDNEQFF.

The chain is built from TRBV7-3 and TRBJ1-1; tentative D call: TRBD1 (6 bases). Germline V gene data show CDR1 as SGHTA and CDR2 as FQGTGA. The CDR3 runs 15 residues. V shed 2 bases and J shed 5 bases, with 15 bases lying between them. Written as DNA, the CDR3 is TGTGCCAGCAGCTTAGGAAGTCAGGGGTGGACTGAAGCTTTCTTT. Its protein product is CASSLGSQGWTEAFF.